The clone carrying this T cell receptor beta chain was picked up a small number of times. This sample is drawn from a study of blood T cell repertoires in COVID-19. The CDR3 has 14 amino acids. With 5 bases clipped from V and 3 bases from J, the junction kept 6 bases outside the gene matches. Germline CDR1 reads SNHLY; CDR2 reads FYNNEI. TCRdb keeps only in-frame clones here, not all; method: immunoSEQ multiplex PCR. Of about 310,000 clones in the sample, 70% to 90% were seen once. This chain links TRBV2 with TRBJ2-5, with 7 bases matching TRBD2. The source is a woman aged 40 to 49 who had recovered from COVID-19. The sample was PBMCs or T cells enriched from blood (not recorded which). Here the CDR3 DNA reads TGTGCCAGCAGTAGGACTAGTACGAAAGAGACCCAGTACTTC. It yields the protein CASSRTSTKETQYF.